The 17 T cell receptor beta chains in this list originate from one sample, sequenced in a study of T cells in Graves' hyperthyroidism and ophthalmopathy. It was RNA transcripts that yielded the amplified TCR beta CDR3 regions. A set of HTBI primers served as the primers for a first-round RT-PCR of the TCR CDR3. TCRdb itself ran the multiplex PCR reads through MiXCR, one entry per CDR3 protein. This table has about 300,000 distinct CDR3 sequences, less than 20% appearing once. The sequenced sample consisted of blood. The receptor source for this set is a man aged 50-60 years with Graves' ophthalmopathy.

This clonotype occurred a few times. This sequence joins TRBV24-1 and TRBJ2-5; 11 nucleotides align to TRBD2. The CDR3 is 15 amino acids. J was trimmed by 7 bases and V by 4 bases; bases with no gene match: 7. CDR1 KGHDR and CDR2 SFDVKD come from the germline V gene. CDR3 amino acids: CATSDQLAGEGTQYF. CDR3 bases: TGTGCCACCAGTGACCAACTAGCGGGAGAGGGGACCCAGTACTTC.

CDR3 in DNA: TGTGCCAGCAGCGGCGGGACAGGGGGCCCTAATGAGCAGTTCTTC. Protein product: CASSGGTGGPNEQFF. This chain connects TRBV7-8 to TRBJ2-1, with 12 bases that match TRBD1. From germline, CDR1 is SGHVS and CDR2 FQNEAQ. The V segment lost 5 bases and the J segment 7 bases; nucleotides outside the gene matches: 6. This CDR3 spans 15 amino acids.

This clonotype was found many times. The CDR3: CASSLGRRMNTGELFF. CDR3 bases: TGCGCCAGCAGCTTGGGGAGACGGATGAACACCGGGGAGCTGTTTTTT. The genes are TRBV5-1 and TRBJ2-2, with D uncertain. This CDR3 has 16 amino acids. The V end was cut by 0 bases, the J end by 1 base, with 10 bases between. Germline values: CDR1 SGHRS, CDR2 YFSETQ.

V is TRBV5-1 and J is TRBJ2-7, with TRBD1 identical over 8 bases. The CDR3 covers 13 residues. J lost 5 bases, V lost 4 bases, and 5 bases had no gene match. Germline V gene data show CDR1 as SGHRS and CDR2 as YFSETQ. The CDR3 sequence is CASSPTGEDEQYF. The CDR3 DNA sequence: TGCGCCAGCAGCCCGACAGGGGAGGACGAGCAGTACTTC.

This chain joins TRBV29-1 and TRBJ2-5; D gene uncertain. Germline-derived CDR1 and CDR2 are SQVTM and ANQGSEA. The germline V and J ends were trimmed by 6 bases and 5 bases, with 16 bases remaining between them. The CDR3 loop spans 13 amino acids. The CDR3 sequence: CSVSTQLRETQYF. The CDR3 bases are TGCAGCGTGTCGACACAGCTCCGGGAGACCCAGTACTTC.

This chain links TRBV29-1 with TRBJ2-4, with 8 bases that match TRBD1. The CDR3 contains 13 residues. V was clipped by 4 bases and J by 9 bases; unmatched bases: 8. Germline assignment: CDR1 SQVTM and CDR2 ANQGSEA. CDR3 bases: TGCAGCGTTGGTATCGAACAGGGGGGCATTCAGTACTTC. It specifies CSVGIEQGGIQYF.

This clonotype occurred many times. The chain couples TRBV14 to TRBJ2-5; D gene unclear. Germline loops: CDR1 SGHDN, CDR2 FVKESK. The CDR3 loop spans 13 amino acids. The V gene lost 0 bases and the J gene lost 13 bases, with 15 bases spanning the gap. This CDR3 reads CASSQDPWQRPYF. The CDR3 bases are TGTGCCAGCAGCCAAGATCCTTGGCAACGCCCGTACTTC.

This clonotype showed up just a few times. The chain links TRBV6-2 or TRBV6-3 to TRBJ2-1; 8 nucleotides match TRBD2. V shed 0 bases, J shed 10 bases, and the junction held 17 bases outside the gene matches. The germline V gene has CDR1 MNHEY and CDR2 SVGEGT. The CDR3 is 18 residues long. The CDR3 loop reads CASSYSPTSGYSGGEQFF. CDR3 DNA sequence: TGTGCCAGCAGTTACTCCCCCACTAGCGGTTATTCCGGGGGCGAGCAGTTCTTC.

This clonotype was seen at least ten times. The CDR3, as DNA: TGTGCCAGCAGTAACCCGGGACTAGCGGGAGGGTACGAGCAGTACTTC. Residues: CASSNPGLAGGYEQYF. The gene calls are TRBV28 and TRBJ2-7; TRBD2 matches 16 bases. V trimming: 5 bases; J trimming: 4 bases; junction bases outside the gene matches: 5. The CDR3 consists of 16 residues. The germline gives CDR1 MDHEN, CDR2 SYDVKM.

The chain is built from TRBV28 and TRBJ2-7, with 8 bases aligning to TRBD2. The CDR3 covers 14 residues. The ends lost 7 bases at V and 3 bases at J; junction bases unmatched: 8. Germline V lookup: CDR1 MDHEN, CDR2 SYDVKM. The CDR3 reads CASIPGGDFYEQYF. CDR3 coding DNA: TGTGCCAGCATCCCGGGAGGGGATTTCTACGAGCAGTACTTC.

This clonotype was detected only a few times. The chain is built from TRBV19 and TRBJ2-1; TRBD1 might be the D (5 bases). Germline values: CDR1 LNHDA, CDR2 SQIVND (reference sequence). This CDR3 comprises 15 residues. Trimming took 9 bases from V and 4 from J, leaving 19 bases between them. The CDR3 DNA reads TGTGCCAGCCGCCCCCACCGACAGTTATACAATGAGCAGTTCTTC. Amino acids: CASRPHRQLYNEQFF. The entire variable domain, with the rest obtained from reference TRBV19 and TRBJ2-1, is as follows: DGGITQSPKYLFRKEGQNVTLSCEQNLNHDAMYWYRQDPGQGLRLIYYSQIVNDFQKGDIAEGYSVSREKKESFPLTVTSAQKNPTAFYLCASRPHRQLYNEQFFGPGTRLTVL.

V is TRBV6-1 and J is TRBJ1-5; D unresolved. The CDR3 length is 15 residues. V lost 7 bases, J lost 7 bases, and 20 bases lay in between. Looked up from germline, CDR1 is MNHNS and CDR2 is SASEGT. CDR3 in amino acids: CASTPTRSGGQPQHF. The CDR3 DNA reads as TGTGCCAGCACCCCGACACGTTCGGGCGGGCAGCCCCAGCATTTT.

This clonotype was counted once. V is TRBV24-1 and J is TRBJ2-2; 10 positions agree with TRBD2. Germline V gene sequence: CDR1 KGHDR, CDR2 SFDVKD. CDR3 size: 16 residues. V lost 3 bases, J lost 7 bases, and 7 bases stayed unmatched. CDR3 loop: CATSDTTSGFIGELFF. The CDR3 region has the DNA TGTGCCACCAGTGATACGACTAGCGGGTTTATCGGGGAGCTGTTTTTT.

This clonotype was seen more than once but under ten times. The gene calls are TRBV10-3 and TRBJ2-7, with TRBD2 identical over 7 bases. J was trimmed by 9 bases and V by 0 bases; bases with no gene match: 11. Germline V gives CDR1 ENHRY, CDR2 SYGVKD. This CDR3 has 15 amino acids. The DNA of the CDR3 is TGTGCCATCAGTGAGTCGATGAGCGGGATACGGGGGCAGTACTTC. It yields the protein CAISESMSGIRGQYF.

The V gene is TRBV15, the J gene TRBJ2-3; D is unclear. Looked up from germline, CDR1 is LNHNV and CDR2 is YYDKDF (reference sequence). V shed 5 bases and J shed 5 bases, with 8 bases lying between them. CDR3 size: 12 residues. The CDR3: CATSRQGDTQYF. The CDR3 bases are TGTGCCACCAGCCGTCAAGGAGATACGCAGTATTTT. Using reference TRBV15 and TRBJ2-3 for the parts outside the CDR3, the full variable domain is DAMVIQNPRYQVTQFGKPVTLSCSQTLNHNVMYWYQQKSSQAPKLLFHYYDKDFNNEADTPDNFQSRRPNTSFCFLDIRSPGLGDTAMYLCATSRQGDTQYFGPGTRLTVL.

This clonotype was detected only a few times. J is TRBJ1-2 and V is TRBV9; 9 positions match TRBD1. The CDR3 loop spans 13 amino acids. V lost 4 bases to trimming and J lost 9 bases; unmatched junction nucleotides: 7. Looked up from germline, CDR1 is SGDLS and CDR2 is YYNGEE. In DNA, the CDR3 is TGTGCCAGCAGCTTGGGGGACAGGGCACGCTACACCTTC. Protein product: CASSLGDRARYTF. Together with reference TRBV9 and TRBJ1-2, the CDR3 gives the full variable domain: DSGVTQTPKHLITATGQRVTLRCSPRSGDLSVYWYQQSLDQGLQFLIQYYNGEERAKGNILERFSAQQFPDLHSELNLSSLELGDSALYFCASSLGDRARYTFGSGTRLTVV.

The chain is built from TRBV28 and TRBJ2-1, with 9 positions matching TRBD1. CDR3 length equals 12 residues. Germline assignment: CDR1 MDHEN and CDR2 SYDVKM. Losses at the gene ends were 5 bases for V and 16 bases for J; bases not matched to a gene: 9. The CDR3 sequence: CASSTGGTGHFF. Here the CDR3 DNA reads TGTGCCAGCAGTACAGGGGGGACAGGGCACTTCTTC.